This entry lists 7 T cell receptor beta chains sequenced from one sample in a study of blood T cells in healthy people across ages (dated by TCRdb to between 2014 and 2017). Library preparation employed 5' RACE. Instrument on record: Illumina HiSeq 2500. A second PCR of about 7 to 12 cycles was performed with a sample-barcoded 5' primer and a J-beta primer mix. The public reads were run again by TCRdb, first through fastp at Q25 and then through MiXCR, and only productive beta chains were kept. Here each entry gathers all rows of one CDR3 protein and keeps the most common genes and DNA. This sample comprises more than 650,000 distinct CDR3 sequences, over 20% of them detected only once. The top ten hold 22% of the sample. Material: blood. All receptors come from a man between 65 and 85 years old in good health.

The rearrangement joins TRBV10-3 to TRBJ2-5, with 7 nucleotides matching TRBD2. CDR3 length equals 15 residues. Trimming took 6 bases from V and 4 from J; bases not matched to a gene: 11. Germline loops: CDR1 ENHRY, CDR2 SYGVKD. CDR3 in amino acids: CAISWEGVAGETQYF. The CDR3 DNA sequence: TGTGCCATCAGCTGGGAAGGGGTAGCGGGAGAGACCCAGTACTTC.

This clonotype was counted a few times. The chain combines TRBV19 with TRBJ2-5, with D perhaps TRBD1 or TRBD2 (5 bases each). The CDR3 has 14 amino acids. From germline, CDR1 is LNHDA and CDR2 SQIVND (reference sequence). V lost 3 bases and J lost 2, with 10 bases in between. The CDR3 loop reads CASSIPGPQETQYF. In nucleotides, the CDR3 is TGTGCCAGTAGTATCCCGGGACCACAAGAGACCCAGTACTTC.

The CDR3: CAGRDPNYGYTF. In DNA form, the CDR3 reads TGTGCCGGACGGGACCCTAACTATGGCTACACCTTC. The chain recombines TRBV6-1 with TRBJ1-2, with D possibly TRBD1 on 5 matching bases. The CDR3 contains 12 residues. The ends were cut back, 11 bases at V and 0 bases at J, with 10 bases in the middle. The V gene's germline CDR1 is MNHNS and CDR2 SASEGT.

This chain connects TRBV6-1 to TRBJ2-7; D ambiguous. The CDR3 length is 11 residues. V was clipped by 5 bases and J by 4 bases, with 6 bases between them. Per the germline V gene, CDR1 is MNHNS and CDR2 is SASEGT. The DNA for the CDR3 is TGTGCCAGCAGTAGACTTTACGAGCAGTACGTC. Encoded protein: CASSRLYEQYV.

This clonotype was detected a few times. This sequence joins TRBV5-1 and TRBJ2-3; D is undetermined. The CDR3 sequence is 15 residues long. Germline V lookup: CDR1 SGHRS, CDR2 YFSETQ. V lost 1 base and J lost 1, with 10 bases in between. The CDR3 protein is CASSLIGQGTDTQYF. The CDR3 DNA is TGCGCCAGCAGCTTGATTGGGCAGGGCACAGATACGCAGTATTTT.

The J gene is TRBJ2-5, the V gene TRBV7-2; 8 bases agree with TRBD2. The DNA end is more similar to TRBJ2-7, so the J call may be wrong. Per the germline V gene, CDR1 is SGHTA and CDR2 is FQGNSA. This CDR3 region has 14 residues. CDR3 in amino acids: CASSFAGGAYEQYF. CDR3 nucleotides: TGTGCCAGCAGCTTCGCCGGGGGGGCGTACGAGCAGTACTTC.

Note on this clonotype: No conserved phenylalanine or tryptophan ends this CDR3, so it is likely a read error. It is unclear where the CDR3 begins or ends on the DNA, so no DNA is shown, and the CDR3 is as TCRdb lists it. This chain links TRBV4-3 with TRBJ2-5. The germline CDR1 and CDR2 sequences are LGHNA and YSLEER. The CDR3 has 8 residues if both end residues are counted. The CDR3 loop is CASSTHQA.